These 7 T cell receptor beta chains were sequenced from one sample in a study of blood T cells in healthy people across ages (dated by TCRdb to 2013 to 2016). Libraries were prepared through 5' RACE. The data were produced on an Illumina HiSeq 2500. A second about 7 to 11 cycle PCR used a sample-barcoded 5' primer and a J-beta primer mix. The public reads were reanalyzed by TCRdb: fastp trimming at Q25, MiXCR alignment, in-frame beta chains only. All rows with the same CDR3 protein become a single entry with the most common DNA and genes. The sample includes fewer than 800,000 distinct CDR3 sequences, with 49% observed a single time. The top ten hold roughly 30% of the sample. Sequenced sample: blood. The receptors originated from a woman aged 60-70 years in good health.

The chain is built from TRBV28 and TRBJ2-5; D not resolved. The DNA end lines up better with TRBJ2-7; the J call may be wrong. CDR3 size: 15 residues. CDR1 and CDR2 (germline): MDHEN, SYDVKM. The CDR3: CASSLMLGLAYEQYF. For the CDR3, the DNA is TGTGCCAGCAGTTTGATGTTAGGCCTTGCGTACGAGCAGTACTTC.

V usage is TRBV10-3 and J usage is TRBJ2-7; perhaps TRBD2 as D (5 bases). CDR1 and CDR2 (germline): ENHRY, SYGVKD. The V and J ends lost 6 bases and 2 bases respectively, with 14 bases between them. The CDR3 length is 14 residues. The CDR3 sequence is CAIRVTSGPYEQYF. In nucleotides, the CDR3 is TGTGCCATCAGGGTGACAAGCGGTCCCTACGAGCAGTACTTC.

The chain is built from TRBV24-1 and TRBJ2-1; 9 bases agree with TRBD1. This CDR3 is built from 16 residues. Germline V gives CDR1 KGHDR, CDR2 SFDVKD. V shed 3 bases and J 4 bases; nucleotides not matched to a gene: 6. The CDR3 DNA reads as TGTGCCACCAGTGATCGACACAGGGGGCCGTACAATGAGCAGTTCTTC. Translation gives CATSDRHRGPYNEQFF.

V is TRBV14 and J is TRBJ2-5; D not certain. The V and J ends lost 4 bases and 4 bases respectively, with 7 bases between them. This CDR3 has 12 amino acids. Germline lookup yields CDR1 SGHDN and CDR2 FVKESK. For the CDR3, the DNA is TGTGCCAGCAGCCGCATTAGAGAGACCCAGTACTTC. Amino acid sequence: CASSRIRETQYF. The full variable domain, rest sourced from reference TRBV14 and TRBJ2-5, is EAGVTQFPSHSVIEKGQTVTLRCDPISGHDNLYWYRRVMGKEIKFLLHFVKESKQDESGMPNNRFLAERTGGTYSTLKVQPAELEDSGVYFCASSRIRETQYFGPGTRLLVL.

The chain joins TRBV6-1 to TRBJ1-2; perhaps TRBD1 as D (5 bases). The CDR3 consists of 15 residues. Germline CDR1 reads MNHNS; CDR2 reads SASEGT. Trimming left V 4 bases short and J 7 bases short, with 19 bases between. CDR3 region: CASSGPGGKRRGYTF. The CDR3 DNA sequence: TGTGCCAGCAGTGGCCCCGGGGGGAAACGGCGTGGCTACACCTTC.

The chain couples TRBV5-5 to TRBJ2-5; TRBD1 aligns across 10 bases. The tail of the sequence fits TRBJ2-7 better, so the J call may be wrong. Germline V gives CDR1 SGHKS, CDR2 YYEKEE (reference sequence). The CDR3 totals 16 residues. Written as DNA, the CDR3 is TGTGCCAGCAGCTTGACCGTGGACAGGGGGATCTCCGAGCAGTACTTC. Translated, it gives CASSLTVDRGISEQYF.

This rearrangement joins TRBV5-1 to TRBJ2-3; 7 bases are shared with TRBD1. Germline V gene data show CDR1 as SGHRS and CDR2 as YFSETQ. Unmatched junction bases numbered 11, after V lost 4 bases and J lost 6 bases. CDR3 size: 15 residues. The CDR3 DNA sequence: TGCGCCAGCAGCCAGAACAACAGGGGAGTGGATACGCAGTATTTT. Protein product: CASSQNNRGVDTQYF.